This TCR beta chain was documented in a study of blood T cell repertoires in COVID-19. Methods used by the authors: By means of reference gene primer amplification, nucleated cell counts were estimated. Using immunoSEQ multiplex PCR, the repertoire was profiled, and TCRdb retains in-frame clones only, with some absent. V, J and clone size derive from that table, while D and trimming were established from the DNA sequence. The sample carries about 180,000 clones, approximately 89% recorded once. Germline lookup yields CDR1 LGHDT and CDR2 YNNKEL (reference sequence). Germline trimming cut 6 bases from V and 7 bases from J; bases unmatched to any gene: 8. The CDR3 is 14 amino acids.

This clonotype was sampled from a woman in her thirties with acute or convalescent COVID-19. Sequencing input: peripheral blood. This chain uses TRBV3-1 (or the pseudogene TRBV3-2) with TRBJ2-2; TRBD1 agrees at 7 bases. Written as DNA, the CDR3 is TGTGCCAGCAGTCACAGGGGTGTAGGCGGGGAGCTGTTTTTT. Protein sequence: CASSHRGVGGELFF.